These T cell receptor beta chains were read from a single sample in a study of shared clonotypes between healthy human individuals. Measured with immunoSEQ multiplex PCR; TCRdb has only the in-frame clones, and not every one. The sample has about 1 million clones; 75% to 80% are singletons. The sequenced material came from memory CD4+ T cells from PBMCs. Source of these receptors: a man between 18 and 29 years old in good health. Some clones in this sample may be carry-over from other donors' samples. CDR3s include the opening cysteine and the closing phenylalanine or tryptophan. Each record gives: clone size, D gene, J gene, V gene, CDR3 protein, CDR3 DNA. The D gene is left open where the match is weak. Not all rows give a size; the values are once, few, many and, for expanded clones, a class.

>.|.|TRBJ1-5|TRBV30
CAWSDLLYSNQPQHF
TGTGCCTGGAGTGACCTGCTGTATAGCAATCAGCCCCAGCATTTT
>.|.|TRBJ2-1|TRBV10-3
CAISEFRSGGRREQFF
TGTGCCATCAGTGAGTTCCGTAGCGGCGGACGTAGGGAGCAGTTCTTC
>.|.|TRBJ2-1|TRBV2
CASSGEGIGEQFF
TGTGCCAGCAGTGGAGAGGGCATAGGGGAGCAGTTCTTC
>.|TRBD2|TRBJ2-7|TRBV19
CASSFKRETHEQYF
TGTGCCAGTAGTTTTAAGCGGGAGACCCACGAGCAGTACTTC
>.|.|TRBJ1-1|TRBV14
CASSQARFTEAFF
TGTGCCAGCAGCCAAGCCAGATTTACTGAAGCTTTCTTT
>.|.|TRBJ1-5|TRBV7-2
CASNQGRGDQPQHF
TGTGCCAGCAACCAAGGCCGGGGGGATCAGCCCCAGCATTTT
>.|TRBD2|TRBJ2-5|TRBV7-3
CASRETSGKETQYF
TGTGCCAGCAGAGAGACTAGCGGGAAAGAGACCCAGTACTTC
>.|.|TRBJ2-1|TRBV20-1
CSARDVNEQFF
TGCAGTGCTAGAGATGTTAATGAGCAGTTCTTC
>.|TRBD2|TRBJ2-3|TRBV5-1
CASSPGTTSPDTQYF
TGCGCCAGCAGTCCTGGGACTACCAGCCCCGATACGCAGTATTTT
>.|.|TRBJ2-1|TRBV7-8
CASSKWGWGYNEQFF
TGTGCCAGCAGCAAGTGGGGGTGGGGGTACAATGAGCAGTTCTTC
>.|TRBD1|TRBJ2-5|TRBV4-2
CASSQGLNRGHQETQYF
TGTGCCAGCAGCCAAGGGCTTAACAGGGGACACCAAGAGACCCAGTACTTC
>.|TRBD1|TRBJ1-5|TRBV19
CASSIGRGSGNQPQHF
TGTGCCAGTAGTATAGGCAGGGGGTCCGGCAATCAGCCCCAGCATTTT
>.|TRBD2|TRBJ2-2|TRBV9
CASSGPGTSGSVGELFF
TGTGCCAGCAGCGGACCCGGGACTAGCGGGAGTGTCGGGGAGCTGTTTTTT
>.|.|TRBJ1-1|TRBV2
CASSVSTHRDTEAFF
TGTGCCAGCAGTGTTTCTACACACAGGGACACTGAAGCTTTCTTT
>once|TRBD2|TRBJ2-6|TRBV4-1
CASSPTLRTSGRSGANVLTF
TGCGCCAGCAGCCCGACCCTTCGGACTAGCGGCCGCTCTGGGGCCAACGTCCTGACTTTC
>once|TRBD2|TRBJ2-5|TRBV5-1
CASSQGASGQETQYF
TGCGCCAGCTCCCAAGGGGCTAGCGGCCAAGAGACCCAGTACTTC
>.|TRBD1|TRBJ1-5|TRBV30
CAWSVGGNSNQPQHF
TGTGCCTGGAGTGTAGGGGGCAATAGCAATCAGCCCCAGCATTTT
>.|.|TRBJ2-3|TRBV20-1
CSARRTDTQYF
TGCAGTGCTCGACGGACAGATACGCAGTATTTT
>once|.|TRBJ2-7|TRBV5-5
CASSLRTRARIYEQYF
TGTGCCAGCAGCTTGAGGACCAGGGCACGTATCTACGAGCAGTACTTC
>.|.|TRBJ2-2|TRBV19
CASSLYPQGGGSTGELFF
TGTGCCAGTAGTCTGTACCCCCAGGGGGGAGGGAGCACCGGGGAGCTGTTTTTT
>once|.|TRBJ2-3|TRBV6-6
CASSQRDLTDTQYF
TGTGCCAGCAGCCAACGGGACTTAACAGATACGCAGTATTTT
>once|.|TRBJ2-3|TRBV4-1
CASSQHGQNTDTQYF
TGCGCCAGCAGCCAACACGGACAGAACACAGATACGCAGTATTTT
>many|.|TRBJ2-3|TRBV19
CASSPEGPRAQYF
TGTGCCAGTAGTCCCGAGGGACCCCGCGCGCAGTATTTT
>.|.|TRBJ1-2|TRBV28
CASSQQFSYGYTF
TGTGCCAGCAGTCAACAGTTCAGCTATGGCTACACCTTC
>.|.|TRBJ2-5|TRBV7-2
CASSLIATSYQETQYF
TGTGCCAGCAGCTTAATCGCTACGTCGTACCAAGAGACCCAGTACTTC
>.|.|TRBJ1-1|TRBV5-1
CASSFGGPGMNTEAFF
TGCGCCAGCAGCTTCGGAGGGCCGGGAATGAACACTGAAGCTTTCTTT
>.|.|TRBJ2-1|TRBV2
CASSEVGGEQFF
TGTGCCAGCAGTGAAGTGGGCGGAGAGCAGTTCTTC
>.|TRBD2|TRBJ2-1|TRBV6-1
CASLSGGSKNEQFF
TGTGCCAGCCTAAGCGGGGGGTCTAAGAATGAGCAGTTCTTC
>.|TRBD1|TRBJ1-2|TRBV6-1
CASSRRGQSYGYTF
TGTGCCAGCAGCCGGAGGGGGCAGAGCTATGGCTACACCTTC
>few|TRBD2|TRBJ2-7|TRBV6-6
CASSYPSGSLGEQYF
TGTGCCAGCAGTTATCCTAGCGGGAGCCTAGGCGAGCAGTACTTC
>.|TRBD1|TRBJ1-5|TRBV28
CASSTGQGFLQPQHF
TGTGCCAGCAGTACGGGACAGGGGTTTTTACAGCCCCAGCATTTT
>.|.|TRBJ2-7|TRBV30
CAWSAGPLEQYF
TGTGCCTGGAGTGCTGGCCCACTCGAGCAGTACTTC
>.|.|TRBJ2-7|TRBV7-9
CASRLGTSYEQYF
TGTGCCAGCAGGCTGGGAACCTCCTACGAGCAGTACTTC
>.|.|TRBJ1-4|TRBV9
CASSVGGQGQEKLFF
TGTGCCAGCAGCGTAGGAGGTCAGGGACAAGAAAAACTGTTTTTT
>.|TRBD2|TRBJ2-6|TRBV10-3
CAISESTSGASGANVLTF
TGTGCCATCAGTGAGTCAACTAGCGGAGCTTCTGGGGCCAACGTCCTGACTTTC
>.|.|TRBJ2-1|TRBV2
CASTPGPSGHEQFF
TGTGCCAGCACCCCGGGCCCCTCGGGCCATGAGCAGTTCTTC
>few|.|TRBJ1-2|TRBV7-2
CASSPEGSSGYTF
TGTGCCAGCAGTCCGGAGGGAAGTTCGGGCTACACCTTC
>few|.|TRBJ1-2|TRBV6-1
CASRPGTDYGYTF
TGTGCCAGCAGACCCGGGACCGACTATGGCTACACCTTC
>few|TRBD2|TRBJ2-2|TRBV29-1
CSVDGGIGTGELFF
TGCAGCGTTGACGGGGGGATTGGCACCGGGGAGCTGTTTTTT
>.|.|TRBJ1-2|TRBV7-9
CASSLKTVGYTF
TGTGCCAGCAGCTTGAAGACAGTTGGCTACACCTTC
>few|.|TRBJ2-3|TRBV10-2
CASSEASLSTDTQYF
TGCGCCAGCAGTGAAGCCTCTTTAAGCACAGATACGCAGTATTTT
>.|TRBD2|TRBJ2-3|TRBV10-1
CASSASGRAVDTQYF
TGCGCCAGCAGTGCGAGCGGGAGGGCAGTAGATACGCAGTATTTT
>.|TRBD2|TRBJ2-7|TRBV30
CAWSRLAGAYEQYF
TGTGCCTGGAGTAGACTAGCGGGGGCCTACGAGCAGTACTTC
>once|.|TRBJ2-1|TRBV9
CASSVAHSVSYNEQFF
TGTGCCAGCAGCGTAGCTCACAGCGTTTCCTACAATGAGCAGTTCTTC
>.|TRBD1|TRBJ1-1|TRBV2
CASSPGTGKGSTEAFF
TGTGCCAGCAGCCCAGGGACAGGCAAAGGGAGCACTGAAGCTTTCTTT
>.|.|TRBJ2-5|TRBV28
CASSRSVQYF
TGTGCCAGCAGCCGGTCGGTGCAGTACTTC
>.|.|TRBJ1-4|TRBV28
CASSLVGTNEKLFF
TGTGCCAGCAGTTTAGTGGGGACTAATGAAAAACTGTTTTTT
>.|TRBD1|TRBJ1-1|TRBV11-2
CASSLVPGQGGVEAFF
TGTGCCAGCAGCTTAGTCCCTGGACAGGGGGGGGTTGAAGCTTTCTTT